This T cell receptor (beta chain) was documented in a study of CD8 T cells in ankylosing spondylitis. Quantitative 5'-RACE with molecular barcodes was used to make the TCR beta libraries. TCRdb itself ran the 5' RACE reads through MiXCR, one entry per CDR3 protein. Counted here are 200,000 to 250,000 distinct CDR3 sequences, roughly a tenth occurring once; the ten biggest clones make up under 25%. In its sample, this clonotype was seen many times. What it recognizes is unknown. Germline V gene lookup returns CDR1 SGHTA and CDR2 FQGTGA. V lost 1 base and J 3 bases, leaving 12 bases between the germline ends. This CDR3 is 15 amino acids long. General study results and limits: Matched ankylosing spondylitis synovial fluid reportedly showed significant enrichment of disease-linked clones. In synovial fluid and blood from reactive arthritis, some motif variants were previously reported. CD8+ by phenotype, disease-linked clones were relatively rare in peripheral blood.

The receptor was derived from a male donor with ankylosing spondylitis or in good health (not recorded which). The material sequenced was blood, either unsorted or a sorted T cell fraction (not recorded which). The chain couples TRBV7-3 to TRBJ1-1, with a tentative D call TRBD1 (6 bases). Written as DNA, the CDR3 is TGTGCCAGCAGCTTAAAAGGGGGGGTCGACACTGAAGCTTTCTTT. Encoded protein: CASSLKGGVDTEAFF.